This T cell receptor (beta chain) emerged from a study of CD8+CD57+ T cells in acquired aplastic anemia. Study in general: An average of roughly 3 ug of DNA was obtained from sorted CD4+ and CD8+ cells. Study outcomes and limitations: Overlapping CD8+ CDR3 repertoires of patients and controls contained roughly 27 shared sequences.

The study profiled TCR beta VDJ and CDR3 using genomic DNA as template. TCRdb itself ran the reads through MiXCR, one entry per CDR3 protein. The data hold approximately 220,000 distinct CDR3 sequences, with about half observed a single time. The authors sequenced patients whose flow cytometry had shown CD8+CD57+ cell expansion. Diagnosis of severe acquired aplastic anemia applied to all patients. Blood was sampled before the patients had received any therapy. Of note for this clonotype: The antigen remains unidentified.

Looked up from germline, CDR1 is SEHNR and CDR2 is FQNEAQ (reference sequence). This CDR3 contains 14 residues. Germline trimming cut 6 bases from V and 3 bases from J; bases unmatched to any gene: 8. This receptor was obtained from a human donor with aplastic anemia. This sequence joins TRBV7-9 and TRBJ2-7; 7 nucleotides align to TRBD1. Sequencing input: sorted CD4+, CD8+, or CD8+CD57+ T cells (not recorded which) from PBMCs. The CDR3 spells CASSIDRAGYEQYF. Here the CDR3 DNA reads TGTGCCAGCAGTATTGACAGGGCCGGCTACGAGCAGTACTTC.